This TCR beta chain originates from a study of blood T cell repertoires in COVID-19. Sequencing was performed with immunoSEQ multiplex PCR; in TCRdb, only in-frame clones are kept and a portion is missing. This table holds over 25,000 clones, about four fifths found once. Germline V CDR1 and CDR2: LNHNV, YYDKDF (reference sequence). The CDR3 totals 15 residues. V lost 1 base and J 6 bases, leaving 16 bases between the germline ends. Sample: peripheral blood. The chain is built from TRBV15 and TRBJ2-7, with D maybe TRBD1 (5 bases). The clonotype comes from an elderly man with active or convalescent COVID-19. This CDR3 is CATSRGGRESVEQYF. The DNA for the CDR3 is TGTGCCACCAGCAGAGGAGGCAGGGAATCGGTCGAGCAGTACTTC. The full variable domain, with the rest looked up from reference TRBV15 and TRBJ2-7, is DAMVIQNPRYQVTQFGKPVTLSCSQTLNHNVMYWYQQKSSQAPKLLFHYYDKDFNNEADTPDNFQSRRPNTSFCFLDIRSPGLGDTAMYLCATSRGGRESVEQYFGPGTRLTVT.